A single T cell receptor beta chain is shown here with its context. Its target is not known. At one end the junction does not follow the germline gene, possibly because of a read error. This CDR3 has 13 residues. CDR1 and CDR2 (germline): SGHRS, YFSETQ. This specimen belongs to a study of breast tumors, draining lymph nodes, adjacent tissues. General observations from the study: Data only fit, rather than demonstrated, lymph node origin of most tumor T cells. Tumor and nontumor repertoires were significantly more similar in luminal-like than in basal-like breast cancer. Findings are consistent with lymph node origin and intratumoral expansion of most tumor T cells. Tumor repertoires ranked between lymph nodes and nontumor tissue in diversity, with V and J gene preferences.

TCRdb reprocessed the multiplex PCR reads via MiXCR and lists one record per CDR3 protein. Among about 180,000 distinct CDR3 sequences listed, about 34% were seen once. The lymph nodes were axillary draining lymph nodes from breast cancer patients. This TCR derives from a female donor with breast cancer. Some clones in this sample may be carry-over from other donors' samples. V and J are TRBV5-1 and TRBJ2-6; D not certain. Input material: axillary lymph node tissue. The CDR3 coding sequence is TGCGCCGGCAGATACAGTGGGACCAACGTCCTGACTTTC. It specifies CAGRYSGTNVLTF.